A selection of T cell receptor beta chains follows, all from one sample in a study of T cells in Graves' hyperthyroidism and ophthalmopathy. Via MiXCR, TCRdb re-called the multiplex PCR reads, giving one row per CDR3 protein. Here the sample spans 130,000 to 150,000 distinct CDR3 sequences, more than 20% being singletons. Specimen: blood. The receptor set was obtained from a woman between 50 and 59 years old with Graves' hyperthyroidism that later progressed to Graves' ophthalmopathy. Each CDR3 is given with its conserved first and last residue. Each record gives: clone size, D gene, V gene, J gene, CDR3 protein, CDR3 DNA. D genes are given only for firm matches. Not all rows give a size; the values are once, few, many and, for expanded clones, a class.

.	TRBD2	TRBV7-2	TRBJ2-2	CASSSTLAGGINTGELFF	TGTGCCAGCAGCTCTACCCTAGCGGGGGGCATCAACACCGGGGAGCTGTTTTTT
many	.	TRBV5-1	TRBJ2-7	CASSPGRISYEQYF	TGCGCCAGCAGCCCTGGACGAATCTCCTACGAGCAGTACTTC
many	TRBD1	TRBV11-2	TRBJ1-2	CASSLDKGAIGGYTF	TGTGCCAGCAGCTTAGACAAGGGGGCTATTGGAGGCTACACCTTC
many	.	TRBV3-1	TRBJ1-1	CASSRGSGRTSEAFF	TGTGCCAGCAGCCGGGGATCAGGGAGAACTAGTGAAGCTTTCTTT
many	TRBD2	TRBV5-5	TRBJ2-2	CASSWGTSPAGELFF	TGTGCCAGCAGCTGGGGGACTAGCCCGGCCGGGGAGCTGTTTTTT
many	.	TRBV28	TRBJ2-7	CASRHRDSYEQYF	TGTGCCAGCAGACACAGGGACTCCTACGAGCAGTACTTC
many	.	TRBV12-3/TRBV12-4	TRBJ2-1	CASSLADLVLKNEQFF	TGTGCCAGCAGTTTAGCGGACCTAGTCCTCAAGAATGAGCAGTTCTTC
many	.	TRBV28	TRBJ2-7	CASSIFSYEQYF	TGTGCCAGCAGCATCTTCAGCTACGAGCAGTACTTC
many	TRBD1	TRBV5-1	TRBJ2-2	CASSLMTGTVYTGELFF	TGCGCCAGCAGCCTTATGACCGGGACAGTGTACACCGGGGAGCTGTTTTTT
few	TRBD1	TRBV5-8	TRBJ2-1	CASSLDRGGNEQFF	TGTGCCAGCAGCTTGGACAGGGGTGGGAATGAGCAGTTCTTC
many	TRBD1	TRBV20-1	TRBJ1-4	CSARRQGAEKLFF	TGCAGTGCTAGGAGGCAGGGGGCTGAAAAACTGTTTTTT
.	TRBD2	TRBV29-1	TRBJ2-1	CSVGLAGIYNEQFF	TGCAGCGTTGGCCTAGCGGGGATCTACAATGAGCAGTTCTTC
many	.	TRBV24-1	TRBJ2-1	CATSDLPNEQFF	TGTGCCACCAGTGATTTACCCAATGAGCAGTTCTTC
many	TRBD2	TRBV10-3	TRBJ2-3	CAISDRGGGLAGALSTDTQYF	TGTGCCATCAGTGATCGAGGTGGAGGACTAGCGGGGGCTTTAAGCACAGATACGCAGTATTTT
many	.	TRBV7-3	TRBJ2-7	CASSLMVQGGEQYF	TGTGCCAGCAGCTTAATGGTACAGGGCGGCGAGCAGTACTTC
.	TRBD1	TRBV6-1	TRBJ1-4	CASSEEIGTGAEKLFF	TGTGCCAGCAGTGAAGAGATCGGGACAGGGGCTGAAAAACTGTTTTTT
many	TRBD1	TRBV2	TRBJ1-1	CASRRDRGVNTEAFF	TGTGCCAGCAGACGGGACAGAGGCGTGAACACTGAAGCTTTCTTT
.	TRBD2	TRBV3-1	TRBJ2-3	CASRELAGGPDTQYF	TGTGCCAGCAGGGAACTAGCGGGAGGGCCGGATACGCAGTATTTT
few	.	TRBV6-1	TRBJ2-2	CASSEASGTVGELFF	TGTGCCAGCAGTGAAGCTAGCGGGACAGTCGGGGAGCTGTTTTTT
.	.	TRBV12-3/TRBV12-4	TRBJ2-7	CASSSSANTGQYF	TGTGCCAGCAGCTCATCGGCCAATACGGGGCAGTACTTC
.	TRBD2	TRBV20-1	TRBJ2-1	CSARPVSGGVYNEQFF	TGCAGTGCCCGACCCGTTAGCGGGGGGGTCTACAATGAGCAGTTCTTC
many	TRBD1	TRBV6-1	TRBJ2-7	CAARTGGAGEQYF	TGTGCCGCCAGGACAGGGGGCGCGGGCGAGCAGTACTTC
many	.	TRBV30	TRBJ1-2	CAWSSQGYGYTF	TGTGCCTGGAGTTCCCAAGGCTATGGCTACACCTTC
many	.	TRBV6-1	TRBJ1-2	CASSSGHNYGYTF	TGTGCCAGCAGTTCGGGACATAACTATGGCTACACCTTC
.	.	TRBV15	TRBJ1-4	CATSRGGGEKLFF	TGTGCCACCAGCAGAGGCGGAGGTGAAAAACTGTTTTTT